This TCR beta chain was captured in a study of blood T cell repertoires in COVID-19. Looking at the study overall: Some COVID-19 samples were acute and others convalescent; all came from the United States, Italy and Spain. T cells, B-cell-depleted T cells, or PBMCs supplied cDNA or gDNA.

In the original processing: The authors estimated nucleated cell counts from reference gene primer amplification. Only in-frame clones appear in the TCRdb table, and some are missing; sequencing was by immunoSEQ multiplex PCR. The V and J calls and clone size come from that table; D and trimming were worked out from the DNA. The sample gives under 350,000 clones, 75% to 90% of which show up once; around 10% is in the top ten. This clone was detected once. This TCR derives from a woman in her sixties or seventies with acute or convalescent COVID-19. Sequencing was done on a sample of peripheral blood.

The CDR3 loop reads CASSEGPDRNTEAFF. CDR3 DNA: TGTGCCAGCAGCGAGGGCCCAGACAGGAACACTGAAGCTTTCTTT. The chain is built from TRBV9 and TRBJ1-1, with TRBD1 as a possible D gene (5 bases). This CDR3 comprises 15 residues. Germline CDR1 and CDR2: SGDLS and YYNGEE. Trimming shortened V by 3 bases and J by 1 base, and 13 bases separated the two germline ends.